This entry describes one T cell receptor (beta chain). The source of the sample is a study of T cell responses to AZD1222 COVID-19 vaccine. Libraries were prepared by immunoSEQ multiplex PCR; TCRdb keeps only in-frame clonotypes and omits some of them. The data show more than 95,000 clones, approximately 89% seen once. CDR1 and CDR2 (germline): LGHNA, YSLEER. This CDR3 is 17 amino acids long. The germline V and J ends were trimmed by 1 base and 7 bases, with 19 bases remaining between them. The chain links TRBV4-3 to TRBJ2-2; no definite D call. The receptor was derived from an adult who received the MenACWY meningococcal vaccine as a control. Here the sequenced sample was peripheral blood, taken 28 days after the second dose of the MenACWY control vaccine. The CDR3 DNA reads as TGCGCCAGCAGCCAAGGGTTGGCTGTTATGTCCGTCGGGGAGCTGTTTTTT. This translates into CASSQGLAVMSVGELFF.